Each of the 31 T cell receptor beta chains below was sequenced from the same sample in a study of cytomegalovirus exposure and HLA in healthy donors. The PCR contained 60 Vbeta and 13 Jbeta primers. Method: immunoSEQ multiplex PCR; TCRdb's copy keeps in-frame clones and lacks some. The table includes about 89,000 clones, 60% to 70% detected once. Sequencing was done on a sample of PBMCs. Receptors were obtained from a woman aged 30 to 39 in good health and CMV-seronegative.

V and J are TRBV30 and TRBJ2-6; D is possibly TRBD1 (5 bases). Germline V gives CDR1 GTSNPN, CDR2 SVGIG (reference sequence). The CDR3 sequence is 17 residues long. V was shortened by 2 bases and J by 1 base, with 15 bases between the two germline ends. CDR3 residues: CAWSKGVPQSGANVLTF. Here the CDR3 DNA reads TGTGCCTGGAGTAAAGGGGTTCCACAATCTGGGGCCAACGTCCTGACTTTC.

This clone was detected a few times. CDR3 sequence reads: CASSESGHVDQPQHF. In DNA form, the CDR3 reads TGTGCCAGCAGTGAATCGGGACACGTAGATCAGCCCCAGCATTTT. V gene TRBV6-4 combines with J gene TRBJ1-5, with TRBD1 as a possible D gene (6 bases). The CDR3 loop spans 15 amino acids. Germline values: CDR1 MRHNA, CDR2 SNTAGT. The V and J ends lost 3 bases and 5 bases respectively, with 14 bases between them.

This chain uses TRBV7-7 with TRBJ2-1; D is unclear. This CDR3 region has 13 residues. Germline V gene lookup returns CDR1 SSHAT and CDR2 FNYEAQ (reference sequence). V was trimmed by 5 bases and J by 9 bases, leaving 14 bases between them. This chain's CDR3 is CASSPERGFEQFF. DNA of the CDR3: TGTGCCAGCAGCCCTGAGCGCGGTTTTGAGCAGTTCTTC.

This clone was observed a single time. J is TRBJ2-7 and V is TRBV18; 12 nucleotides align to TRBD2. Looked up from germline, CDR1 is KGHSH and CDR2 is LQKENI. The CDR3 has 17 residues. Germline trimming cut 6 bases from V and 7 bases from J; bases unmatched to any gene: 16. CDR3 sequence (DNA): TGTGCCAGCTCCCCCATTCCGACTAGCGGGGGTACGGGAGAGCAGTACTTC. Residues: CASSPIPTSGGTGEQYF.

The V gene is TRBV4-1, the J gene TRBJ2-7; 10 positions match TRBD2. The CDR3 covers 15 residues. Trimming removed 4 bases from V and 6 bases from J; junction bases left unmatched: 9. Germline CDR1 is MGHRA and CDR2 is YSYEKL. The CDR3 DNA reads as TGCGCCAGCAGCCCAGAAAGCGGGAGGGCCGCCGAGCAGTACTTC. It codes for CASSPESGRAAEQYF.

This clone was counted once. V is TRBV10-3 and J is TRBJ2-3; 12 nucleotides align to TRBD2. The CDR3 consists of 19 residues. Trimming took 11 bases from V and 4 from J; bases not matched to a gene: 22. Germline V lookup: CDR1 ENHRY, CDR2 SYGVKD. The DNA of the CDR3 is TGTGCCGCCCGGGAGATCGGGCTAGCGGGAGGGCCTGGCGCAGATACGCAGTATTTT. It encodes CAAREIGLAGGPGADTQYF.

The chain uses TRBV28 and TRBJ2-7; 7 bases match TRBD1. The V and J ends lost 3 bases and 0 bases, in that order; junction bases with no gene match: 2. The CDR3 runs to 14 residues. CDR1 MDHEN and CDR2 SYDVKM come from the germline V gene. CDR3 sequence: CASSFQGVSYEQYF. The CDR3 DNA is TGTGCCAGCAGTTTTCAGGGGGTCTCCTACGAGCAGTACTTC.

The rearrangement links TRBV25-1 to TRBJ2-1; the match to TRBD1 covers 10 bases. This CDR3 has 18 residues. Germline CDR1 is MGHDK and CDR2 is SYGVNS. V lost 3 bases, J lost 4 bases, and 12 bases stayed unmatched. The CDR3 coding sequence is TGTGCCAGCAGTGAGGGTGACAGGGGGCCGTTGCTGTACAATGAGCAGTTCTTC. Its protein is CASSEGDRGPLLYNEQFF.

The chain recombines TRBV9 with TRBJ2-7; D is unresolved. The CDR3 runs to 15 residues. From germline, CDR1 is SGDLS and CDR2 YYNGEE. V dropped 1 base and J dropped 2 bases, with 13 bases sitting between them. CDR3 amino acids: CASSVSPAFTYEQYF. The CDR3 DNA is TGTGCCAGCAGCGTAAGTCCTGCGTTCACCTACGAGCAGTACTTC.

The gene calls are TRBV10-1 and TRBJ1-2; D is possibly TRBD1 (6 bases). The V and J ends lost 2 bases and 8 bases respectively, with 12 bases between them. This CDR3 comprises 13 residues. Germline V gene data show CDR1 as WNHNN and CDR2 as SYGVQD (reference sequence). CDR3 residues: CASSEQGQSGYTF. CDR3 DNA sequence: TGCGCCAGCAGTGAGCAGGGGCAATCGGGCTACACCTTC.

The chain couples TRBV12-5 to TRBJ1-5, with 7 bases lining up with TRBD1. Per the germline V gene, CDR1 is LGHNT and CDR2 is FRNRAP. V lost 2 bases and J lost 4; bases outside the gene matches: 11. There are 17 residues in the CDR3. The CDR3 coding sequence is TGTGCTAGTGGTTTGAGCCCCTGGGACAGACCTAATCAGCCCCAGCATTTT. It encodes CASGLSPWDRPNQPQHF.

The chain joins TRBV4-1 to TRBJ2-1, with 11 bases aligning to TRBD2. Looked up from germline, CDR1 is MGHRA and CDR2 is YSYEKL. This CDR3 contains 16 residues. Trimming removed 3 bases from V and 4 bases from J; junction bases left unmatched: 5. The CDR3 sequence is CASSQEGLAGYNEQFF. The CDR3 DNA sequence: TGCGCCAGCAGCCAGGAAGGACTAGCGGGTTACAATGAGCAGTTCTTC.

The rearrangement uses TRBV4-2 and TRBJ2-4; the D gene is possibly TRBD2 (5 bases). This CDR3 comprises 15 residues. The ends were cut back, 3 bases at V and 7 bases at J, with 16 bases in the middle. The germline V gene encodes CDR1 LGHNA and CDR2 YNFKEQ. The chain's CDR3 is CASSQEPPRENIQYF. The CDR3 bases are TGTGCCAGCAGCCAGGAACCCCCTAGGGAGAACATTCAGTACTTC.

As for this clone: One end of the junction varies from germline; a read error may be responsible. The chain links TRBV6-5 to TRBJ2-7; 8 nucleotides match TRBD2. This CDR3 is 13 amino acids long. The germline V gene encodes CDR1 MNHEY and CDR2 SVGAGI. In nucleotides, the CDR3 is TGTGCTAGCAGGGACGGGAGGGCCTACGAGCAGTACTTC. This codes for CASRDGRAYEQYF.

The rearrangement links TRBV29-1 to TRBJ2-1, with TRBD2 matching over 7 bases. CDR3 size: 15 residues. V lost 4 bases and J lost 7; bases outside the gene matches: 13. Germline CDR1 and CDR2: SQVTM and ANQGSEA. CDR3 nucleotide sequence: TGCAGCGTTGGCCGGGGGACTACAAATTTAAATGAGCAGTTCTTC. Protein: CSVGRGTTNLNEQFF.

This clone was seen just once. The chain joins TRBV9 to TRBJ2-3; the D is unclear. The germline gives CDR1 SGDLS, CDR2 YYNGEE. V lost 0 bases to trimming and J lost 2 bases, with 19 bases between them. This CDR3 has 18 residues. The CDR3 DNA sequence: TGTGCCAGCAGCGTAGTCTCGACCGCGAGAGGAGACACAGATACGCAGTATTTT. It is translated as CASSVVSTARGDTDTQYF.

Here the CDR3 DNA reads TGCGCCACCGCGGCTCGACCCGGCTATGGCTACACCTTC. Translated: CATAARPGYGYTF. The chain has TRBV10-1 and TRBJ1-2; D is uncertain. V lost 10 bases to trimming and J lost 4 bases, with 16 bases between them. From germline, CDR1 is WNHNN and CDR2 SYGVQD (reference sequence). The CDR3 consists of 13 residues.

This rearrangement joins TRBV27 to TRBJ2-1; D not resolved. The V end was cut by 3 bases, the J end by 10 bases, with 13 bases between. Germline values: CDR1 MNHEY, CDR2 SMNVEV (reference sequence). This CDR3 comprises 13 residues. The CDR3 nucleotides read TGTGCCAGCAGTTTGTTATACCGCGGCGAGCAGTTCTTC. Its translation is CASSLLYRGEQFF.

V and J are TRBV7-9 and TRBJ1-2; 7 nucleotides agree with TRBD1. The V segment lost 5 bases and the J segment 1 base; nucleotides outside the gene matches: 7. Per the germline V gene, CDR1 is SEHNR and CDR2 is FQNEAQ (reference sequence). The CDR3 totals 15 residues. CDR3 protein: CASSPRQGVNYGYTF. In DNA, the CDR3 is TGTGCCAGCAGCCCACGACAGGGCGTTAACTATGGCTACACCTTC.

This chain links TRBV5-1 with TRBJ1-3; tentatively, D is TRBD1 (6 bases). V dropped 5 bases and J dropped 0 bases, with 12 bases sitting between them. This CDR3 has 15 residues. Germline CDR1 SGHRS, CDR2 YFSETQ. The CDR3 here is CASRAGDTSGNTIYF. The DNA of the CDR3 is TGCGCCAGCAGGGCTGGGGACACCTCTGGAAACACCATATATTTT.

The sample holds a few counts of this clone. The J gene is TRBJ2-3, the V gene TRBV7-9; 10 nucleotides line up with TRBD1. Germline values: CDR1 SEHNR, CDR2 FQNEAQ (reference sequence). The J segment lost 1 base and the V segment lost 5 bases, leaving 3 bases of the junction unmatched. This CDR3 contains 15 residues. The CDR3 here is CASSPGTGGTDTQYF. DNA for the CDR3: TGTGCCAGCAGCCCCGGGACAGGGGGCACAGATACGCAGTATTTT.

This chain connects TRBV6-4 to TRBJ2-3; 7 bases align to TRBD1. Germline loops: CDR1 MRHNA, CDR2 SNTAGT. This CDR3 has 17 residues. The junction had 6 bases not matched to a gene; V was cut back by 0 bases and J by 0 bases. The CDR3 spells CASSDSSGQRSTDTQYF. Here the CDR3 DNA reads TGTGCCAGCAGTGACTCCTCGGGACAGCGAAGCACAGATACGCAGTATTTT.

A few counts support this clone. V and J are TRBV12-2 and TRBJ2-1; the table's D call of TRBD1 was not tested on the DNA. TRBV12-2 is a documented pseudogene. The CDR3 totals 15 residues. CDR3 nucleotides: TGTGCAAGTCGGCTCCATCAGGGGCTGGTGAATGAGCAGTTCTTC. It translates to CASRLHQGLVNEQFF.

This clone was counted a few times. This chain joins TRBV4-1 and TRBJ2-1, with 10 bases lining up with TRBD2. Germline values: CDR1 MGHRA, CDR2 YSYEKL. J gave up 7 bases and V 4 bases, and 10 bases lay outside the gene matches. The CDR3 is made up of 16 amino acids. The CDR3 reads CASSPARSGGANEQFF. The CDR3 region has the DNA TGCGCCAGCAGCCCCGCGAGGAGCGGGGGGGCGAATGAGCAGTTCTTC.

V is TRBV28 and J is TRBJ2-2, with 7 bases identical to TRBD1. Germline CDR1 MDHEN, CDR2 SYDVKM. Trimming cost V 4 bases and J 4 bases; bases outside gene matches: 9. The CDR3 runs 16 residues. Written as DNA, the CDR3 is TGTGCCAGCAGTTACAGGGGACGGGGAACCACCGGGGAGCTGTTTTTT. It is translated as CASSYRGRGTTGELFF. Variable domain in full (rest from reference TRBV28 and TRBJ2-2): DVKVTQSSRYLVKRTGEKVFLECVQDMDHENMFWYRQDPGLGLRLIYFSYDVKMKEKGDIPEGYSVSREKKERFSLILESASTNQTSMYLCASSYRGRGTTGELFFGEGSRLTVL.

The chain recombines TRBV5-6 with TRBJ1-1; possible D gene TRBD1, 5 bases. Per the germline V gene, CDR1 is SGHDT and CDR2 is YYEEEE. V lost 4 bases, J lost 1 base, and 17 bases lay in between. This CDR3 region has 16 residues. In DNA, the CDR3 is TGTGCCAGCAGCCATCGGGCCACGGACAAGAACACTGAAGCTTTCTTT. Its protein is CASSHRATDKNTEAFF.

The chain joins TRBV2 to TRBJ2-1, with a weak D call TRBD1 (5 bases). Trimming left V 8 bases short and J 0 bases short, with 8 bases between. Looked up from germline, CDR1 is SNHLY and CDR2 is FYNNEI. This CDR3 is built from 13 residues. The CDR3 reads CASLDNSYNEQFF. DNA for the CDR3: TGTGCCAGCTTGGACAACTCCTACAATGAGCAGTTCTTC.

V gene TRBV4-1 combines with J gene TRBJ2-7, with D possibly being TRBD1 (5 bases). CDR3 length: 13 residues. The germline CDR1 and CDR2 sequences are MGHRA and YSYEKL. V was trimmed by 3 bases and J by 3 bases, leaving 9 bases between them. The CDR3 is CASSQVGVYEQYF. As DNA, the CDR3 is TGCGCCAGCAGCCAGGTAGGGGTCTACGAGCAGTACTTC.

This chain joins TRBV7-2 and TRBJ2-7, with TRBD1 matching 7 bases. Germline CDR1 is SGHTA and CDR2 is FQGNSA. Trimming removed 5 bases from V and 2 bases from J; junction bases left unmatched: 6. The CDR3 is 14 amino acids. CDR3 DNA sequence: TGTGCCAGCAGCGGGGGACAGTCACCCTACGAGCAGTACTTC. It is translated as CASSGGQSPYEQYF.

The chain is built from TRBV29-1 and TRBJ1-1; 7 positions match TRBD1. The CDR3 covers 13 residues. Germline lookup yields CDR1 SQVTM and CDR2 ANQGSEA. V was clipped by 6 bases and J by 7 bases; unmatched bases: 11. CDR3 in DNA: TGCAGCGTGAACCGACAGGGTCAGTATGAAGCTTTCTTT. Protein: CSVNRQGQYEAFF. Looking up the rest from reference TRBV29-1 and TRBJ1-1 gives the full variable domain: SAVISQKPSRDICQRGTSLTIQCQVDSQVTMMFWYRQQPGQSLTLIATANQGSEATYESGFVIDKFPISRPNLTFSTLTVSNMSPEDSSIYLCSVNRQGQYEAFFGQGTRLTVV.

J is TRBJ2-7 and V is TRBV7-2, with TRBD2 as a possible D gene (5 bases). CDR3 length: 15 amino acids. Germline V lookup: CDR1 SGHTA, CDR2 FQGNSA. V lost 1 base and J lost 0, with 10 bases in between. In nucleotides, the CDR3 is TGTGCCAGCAGCTTAGACTCTAGCCCCTCCTACGAGCAGTACTTC. Amino acids: CASSLDSSPSYEQYF.